This T cell receptor (beta chain) was observed in a study of shared clonotypes between healthy human individuals. General study results and limits: Sorted-subset sequencing was shown by rarefaction to be incomplete despite large depth. Generally, naive subsets (rather than memory subsets) showed larger estimated richness. Donor clonotype sharing was expected to depend on sequencing depth.

There are 17 residues in the CDR3. V was trimmed by 0 bases and J by 8 bases, leaving 21 bases between them. Germline CDR1 reads MDHEN; CDR2 reads SYDVKM. TCRdb's table, derived via immunoSEQ multiplex PCR, lists solely in-frame clones and lacks some. The table shows about 2.4 million clones, with 90% to 95% occurring only once. From CD4+ cells came CD45RA+ naive and CD45RA-negative memory subsets. As concerns this clone: No antigen is known for it.

The sequenced sample consisted of naive CD4+ T cells from PBMCs. Sample subset: CD45RA+ positively selected. This TCR was recovered from a man aged 18-30 years in good health. Some clones in this sample may be carry-over from other donors' samples. The chain joins TRBV28 to TRBJ2-3; a possible D gene is TRBD2 (6 bases). The CDR3 DNA reads as TGTGCCAGCAGTTTATGGGGTAGCGGCCCCCTTTTGAGTACGCAGTATTTT. This encodes CASSLWGSGPLLSTQYF. Based on the CDR3 plus reference TRBV28 and TRBJ2-3, the full variable domain is DVKVTQSSRYLVKRTGEKVFLECVQDMDHENMFWYRQDPGLGLRLIYFSYDVKMKEKGDIPEGYSVSREKKERFSLILESASTNQTSMYLCASSLWGSGPLLSTQYFGPGTRLTVL.